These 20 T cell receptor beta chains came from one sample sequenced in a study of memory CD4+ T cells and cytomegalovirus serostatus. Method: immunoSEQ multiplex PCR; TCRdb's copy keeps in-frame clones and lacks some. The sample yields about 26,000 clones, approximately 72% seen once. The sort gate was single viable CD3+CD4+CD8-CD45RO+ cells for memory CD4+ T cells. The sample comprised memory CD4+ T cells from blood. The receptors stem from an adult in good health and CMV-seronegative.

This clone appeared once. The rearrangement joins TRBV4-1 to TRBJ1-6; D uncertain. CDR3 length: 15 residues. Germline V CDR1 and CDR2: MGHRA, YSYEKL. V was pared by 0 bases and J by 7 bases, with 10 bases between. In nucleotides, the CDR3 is TGCGCCAGCAGCCAAGACCAGCATGAGAATTCACCCCTCCACTTT. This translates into CASSQDQHENSPLHF.

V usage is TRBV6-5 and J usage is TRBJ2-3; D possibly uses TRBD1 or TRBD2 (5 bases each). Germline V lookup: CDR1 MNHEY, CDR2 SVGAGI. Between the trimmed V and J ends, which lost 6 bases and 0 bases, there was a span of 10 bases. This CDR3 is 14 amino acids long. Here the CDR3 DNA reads TGTGCCAGCAGAAAGGGACGAAGCACAGATACGCAGTATTTT. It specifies CASRKGRSTDTQYF.

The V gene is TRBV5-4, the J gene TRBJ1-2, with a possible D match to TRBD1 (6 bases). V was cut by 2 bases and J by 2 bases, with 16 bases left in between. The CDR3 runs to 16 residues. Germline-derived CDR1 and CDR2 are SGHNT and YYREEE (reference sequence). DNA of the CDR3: TGTGCCAGCAGCTTCCTCAGGGGATCGGGGAACTATGGCTACACCTTC. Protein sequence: CASSFLRGSGNYGYTF.

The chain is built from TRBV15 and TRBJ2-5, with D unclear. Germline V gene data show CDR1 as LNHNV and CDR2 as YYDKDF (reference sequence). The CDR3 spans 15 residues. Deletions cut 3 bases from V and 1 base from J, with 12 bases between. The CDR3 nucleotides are TGTGCCACCAGCAGGGATTCCGGGCCCCAAGAGACCCAGTACTTC. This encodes CATSRDSGPQETQYF. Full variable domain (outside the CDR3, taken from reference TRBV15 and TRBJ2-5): DAMVIQNPRYQVTQFGKPVTLSCSQTLNHNVMYWYQQKSSQAPKLLFHYYDKDFNNEADTPDNFQSRRPNTSFCFLDIRSPGLGDTAMYLCATSRDSGPQETQYFGPGTRLLVL.

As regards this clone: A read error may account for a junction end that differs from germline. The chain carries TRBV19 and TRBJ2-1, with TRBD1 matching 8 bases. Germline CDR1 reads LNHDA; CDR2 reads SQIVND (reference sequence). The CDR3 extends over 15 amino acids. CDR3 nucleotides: TGTGCCAGTAGTAACCCCCGGACAGGGAACAATGCGCAGTTCTTC. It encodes CASSNPRTGNNAQFF.

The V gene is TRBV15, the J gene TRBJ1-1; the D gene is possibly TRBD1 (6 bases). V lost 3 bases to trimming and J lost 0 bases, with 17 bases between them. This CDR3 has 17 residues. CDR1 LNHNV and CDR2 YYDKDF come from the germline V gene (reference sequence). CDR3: CATSRTTGLGVNTEAFF. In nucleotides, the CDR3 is TGTGCCACCAGCAGGACCACAGGGTTGGGGGTGAACACTGAAGCTTTCTTT.

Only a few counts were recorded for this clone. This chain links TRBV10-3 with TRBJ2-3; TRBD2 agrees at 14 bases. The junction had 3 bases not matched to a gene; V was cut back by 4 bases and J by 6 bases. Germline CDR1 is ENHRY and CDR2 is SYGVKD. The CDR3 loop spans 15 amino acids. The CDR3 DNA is TGTGCCATCAGTGTGACTAGCGGGGGGGCCGATACGCAGTATTTT. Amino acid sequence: CAISVTSGGADTQYF.

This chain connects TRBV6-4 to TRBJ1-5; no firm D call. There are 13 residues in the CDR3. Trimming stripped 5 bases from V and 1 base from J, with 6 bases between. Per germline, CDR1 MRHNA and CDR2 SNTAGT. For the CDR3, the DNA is TGTGCCAGCAGTAAGGACAGCAATCAGCCCCAGCATTTT. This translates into CASSKDSNQPQHF.

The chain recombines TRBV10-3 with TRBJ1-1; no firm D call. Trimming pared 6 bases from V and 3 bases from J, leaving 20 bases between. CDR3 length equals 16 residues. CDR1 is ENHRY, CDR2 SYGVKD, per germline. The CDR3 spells CAIRPQAPKADTEAFF. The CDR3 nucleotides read TGTGCCATCAGACCCCAGGCGCCCAAGGCGGACACTGAAGCTTTCTTT.

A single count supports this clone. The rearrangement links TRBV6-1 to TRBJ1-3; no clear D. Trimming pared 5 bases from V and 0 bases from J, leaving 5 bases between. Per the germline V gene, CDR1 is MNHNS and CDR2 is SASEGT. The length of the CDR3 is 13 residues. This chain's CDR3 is CASSTDSGNTIYF. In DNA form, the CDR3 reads TGTGCCAGCAGTACTGACTCTGGAAACACCATATATTTT.

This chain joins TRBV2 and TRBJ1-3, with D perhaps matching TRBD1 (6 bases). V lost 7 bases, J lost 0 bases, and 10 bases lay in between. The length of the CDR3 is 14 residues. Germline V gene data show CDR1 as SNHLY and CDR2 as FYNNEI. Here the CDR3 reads CASNTDSSGNTIYF. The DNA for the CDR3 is TGTGCCAGCAATACGGACAGCTCTGGAAACACCATATATTTT.

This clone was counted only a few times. The CDR3 is CASSQDTNTEAFF. In DNA form, the CDR3 reads TGTGCCAGCAGCCAAGATACCAACACTGAAGCTTTCTTT. The chain combines TRBV4-2 with TRBJ1-1; D is ambiguous. Trimming removed 0 bases at V and 2 bases at J, with 4 bases between. The germline CDR1 and CDR2 sequences are LGHNA and YNFKEQ. The CDR3 sequence is 13 residues long.

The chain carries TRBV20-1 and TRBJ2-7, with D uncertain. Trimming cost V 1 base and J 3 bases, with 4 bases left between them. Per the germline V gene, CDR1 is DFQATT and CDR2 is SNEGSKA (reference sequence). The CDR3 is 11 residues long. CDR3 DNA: TGCAGTGCTAGAGTCGACTACGAGCAGTACTTC. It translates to CSARVDYEQYF.

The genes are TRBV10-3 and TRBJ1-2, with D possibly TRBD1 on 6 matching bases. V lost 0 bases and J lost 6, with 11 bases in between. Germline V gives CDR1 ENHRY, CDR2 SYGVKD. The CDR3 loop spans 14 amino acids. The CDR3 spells CAISESITGNGYTF. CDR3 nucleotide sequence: TGTGCCATCAGTGAGTCGATAACAGGGAATGGCTACACCTTC.

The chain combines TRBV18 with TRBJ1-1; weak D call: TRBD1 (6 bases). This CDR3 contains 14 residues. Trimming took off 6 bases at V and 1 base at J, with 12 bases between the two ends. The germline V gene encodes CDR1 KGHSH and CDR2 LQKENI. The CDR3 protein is CASSQGRGNTEAFF. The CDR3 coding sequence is TGTGCCAGCTCTCAGGGGCGGGGGAACACTGAAGCTTTCTTT. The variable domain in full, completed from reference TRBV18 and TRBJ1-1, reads NAGVMQNPRHLVRRRGQEARLRCSPMKGHSHVYWYRQLPEEGLKFMVYLQKENIIDESGMPKERFSAEFPKEGPSILRIQQVVRGDSAAYFCASSQGRGNTEAFFGQGTRLTVV.

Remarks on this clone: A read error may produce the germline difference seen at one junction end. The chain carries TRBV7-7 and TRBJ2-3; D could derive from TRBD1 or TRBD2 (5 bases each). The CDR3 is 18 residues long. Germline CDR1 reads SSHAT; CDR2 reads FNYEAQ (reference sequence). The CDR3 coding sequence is TGTGCTAGCAGCTTAGCGCATTCCAGGGCCGGTAGCACAGATACGCAGTATTTT. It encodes CASSLAHSRAGSTDTQYF.

Here the CDR3 DNA reads TGTGCCAGCTCATTAGACAGGGGGCTAAGTGAAGCTTTCTTT. Amino acids: CASSLDRGLSEAFF. The rearrangement joins TRBV18 to TRBJ1-1; 10 bases are a match to TRBD1. The CDR3 is 14 amino acids. Germline V gives CDR1 KGHSH, CDR2 LQKENI. Losses at the gene ends were 5 bases for V and 7 bases for J; bases not matched to a gene: 7.

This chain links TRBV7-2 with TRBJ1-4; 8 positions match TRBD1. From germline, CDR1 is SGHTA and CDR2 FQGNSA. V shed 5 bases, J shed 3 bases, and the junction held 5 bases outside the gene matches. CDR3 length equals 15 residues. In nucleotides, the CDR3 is TGTGCCAGCAGCAAAGGACAGGGCCCTAATGAAAAACTGTTTTTT. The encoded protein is CASSKGQGPNEKLFF. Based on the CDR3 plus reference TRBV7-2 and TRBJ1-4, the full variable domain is GAGVSQSPSNKVTEKGKDVELRCDPISGHTALYWYRQSLGQGLEFLIYFQGNSAPDKSGLPSDRFSAERTGGSVSTLTIQRTQQEDSAVYLCASSKGQGPNEKLFFGSGTQLSVL.

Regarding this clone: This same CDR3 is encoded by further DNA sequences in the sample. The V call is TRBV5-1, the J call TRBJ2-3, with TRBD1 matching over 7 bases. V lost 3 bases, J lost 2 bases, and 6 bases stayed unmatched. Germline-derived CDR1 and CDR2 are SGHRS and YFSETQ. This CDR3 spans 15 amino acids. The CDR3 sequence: CASSYRQGPTDTQYF. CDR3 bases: TGCGCCAGCAGCTACCGACAGGGTCCCACAGATACGCAGTATTTT. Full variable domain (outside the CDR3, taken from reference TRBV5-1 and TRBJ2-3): KAGVTQTPRYLIKTRGQQVTLSCSPISGHRSVSWYQQTPGQGLQFLFEYFSETQRNKGNFPGRFSGRQFSNSRSEMNVSTLELGDSALYLCASSYRQGPTDTQYFGPGTRLTVL.

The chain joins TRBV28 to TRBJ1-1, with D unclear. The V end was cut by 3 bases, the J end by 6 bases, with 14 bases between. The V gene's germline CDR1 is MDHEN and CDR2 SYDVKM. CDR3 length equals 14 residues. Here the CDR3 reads CASSFSDNLAEAFF. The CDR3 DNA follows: TGTGCCAGCAGTTTCAGTGACAATCTGGCTGAAGCTTTCTTT.